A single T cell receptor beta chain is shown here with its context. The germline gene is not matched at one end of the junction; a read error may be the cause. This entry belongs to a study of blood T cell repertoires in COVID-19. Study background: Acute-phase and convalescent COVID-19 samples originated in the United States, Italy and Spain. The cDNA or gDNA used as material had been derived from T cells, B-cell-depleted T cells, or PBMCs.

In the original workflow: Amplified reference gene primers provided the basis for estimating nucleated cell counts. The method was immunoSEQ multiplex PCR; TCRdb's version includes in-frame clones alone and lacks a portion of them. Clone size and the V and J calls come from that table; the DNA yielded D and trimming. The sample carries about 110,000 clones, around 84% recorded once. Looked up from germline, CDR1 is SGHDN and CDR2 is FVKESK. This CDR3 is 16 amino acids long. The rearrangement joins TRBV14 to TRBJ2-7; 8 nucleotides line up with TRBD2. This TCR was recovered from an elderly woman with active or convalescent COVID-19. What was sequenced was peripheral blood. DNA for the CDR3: TGTGCCAGCAACCAAGAGTCAGCGGGAGCCCGCTACGAGCAGTACTTC. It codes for CASNQESAGARYEQYF.